This entry describes one T cell receptor (beta chain). Its antigen remains unknown. Libraries were prepared by immunoSEQ multiplex PCR; TCRdb keeps only in-frame clonotypes and omits some of them. The sample lists around 29,000 clones, roughly 96% occurring once. This CDR3 region has 13 residues. Trimming removed 4 bases at V and 5 bases at J, with 9 bases between. Germline CDR1 MNHEY, CDR2 SVGAGI. The entry originates in a study of regulatory and conventional T cells in RAG deficiency. Genomic DNA came from blood conventional CD4+ T cells gated CD25-low CD127-high. General study findings and limits: In Omenn syndrome, Treg and Tconv repertoires overlapped >80%. These Omenn syndrome Treg sorts may hold peripherally activated cells instead. RAG-deficient patients showed markedly lower Shannon entropy and higher Simpson indices than control T-cell subsets.

In addition, the sample was reused for a study of regulatory T cells. That source adds: Primers: 52 TRBV forward and 13 TRBJ reverse. Skewed V and J usage and few unique V-J pairs marked patient repertoires, most in Tregs.

This TCR derives from a human donor in good health. The chain combines TRBV6-5 with TRBJ2-1; D may be TRBD1 (5 bases). Source material: CD25- CD4+ T cells sorted from blood. The CDR3 bases are TGTGCCAGCAGTTGGGAAGGGGACAATGAGCAGTTCTTC. Translated, it gives CASSWEGDNEQFF.